These T cell receptor beta chains were read from a single sample in a study of shared clonotypes between healthy human individuals. Sequencing used immunoSEQ multiplex PCR; TCRdb keeps in-frame clones, though not all of them. The table has around 2.1 million clones, approximately 94% seen once. The source material was naive CD8+ T cells from PBMCs. These receptors all come from a man aged 18-30 years in good health. Some clones in this sample may be carry-over from other donors' samples. Each CDR3 is given with its conserved first and last residue. D genes are given only for firm matches. Rows may omit the clone size; those that give it use once, few, many or a size class.

d_call	v_call	j_call	clone_size	cdr3_aa	cdr3_nt
NA	TRBV5-6	TRBJ2-7	NA	CASSLGGLAYEQYF	TGTGCCAGCAGCTTGGGGGGACTTGCCTACGAGCAGTACTTC
NA	TRBV27	TRBJ1-5	NA	CASSPWQESNQPQHF	TGTGCCAGCAGTCCGTGGCAGGAGAGCAATCAGCCCCAGCATTTT
NA	TRBV27	TRBJ2-7	NA	CASSLSRDYEQYF	TGTGCCAGCAGTTTAAGCCGGGACTACGAGCAGTACTTC
NA	TRBV5-6	TRBJ2-7	once	CASSLGRLGSYEQYF	TGTGCCAGCAGCCTTGGCCGACTCGGCTCCTACGAGCAGTACTTC
NA	TRBV7-9	TRBJ1-1	few	CASSGWEAFF	TGTGCCAGCAGCGGATGGGAAGCTTTCTTT
TRBD1	TRBV4-3	TRBJ1-4	NA	CASSQVGVPGQGDEKLFF	TGCGCCAGCAGCCAAGTCGGAGTCCCGGGACAGGGGGACGAAAAACTGTTTTTT
NA	TRBV12-5	TRBJ2-1	NA	CASGEGVSYNEQFF	TGTGCTAGTGGCGAGGGAGTCTCCTACAATGAGCAGTTCTTC
TRBD2	TRBV7-8	TRBJ2-1	NA	CASSPLAGGSNEQFF	TGTGCCAGCAGCCCACTGGCGGGAGGAAGCAATGAGCAGTTCTTC
TRBD1	TRBV10-2	TRBJ2-3	NA	CASRVGTGVTDTQYF	TGCGCCAGCAGGGTTGGGACAGGGGTGACAGATACGCAGTATTTT
NA	TRBV27	TRBJ2-1	NA	CASSSPWKRKDNEQFF	TGTGCCAGCAGTTCCCCGTGGAAACGGAAAGACAATGAGCAGTTCTTC
NA	TRBV13	TRBJ1-1	NA	CASSSQQFRTEAFF	TGTGCCAGCAGCTCACAGCAGTTTCGCACTGAAGCTTTCTTT
NA	TRBV6-6	TRBJ2-7	NA	CASSSHPYYEQYF	TGTGCCAGCAGTTCCCACCCCTACTACGAGCAGTACTTC
TRBD2	TRBV7-2	TRBJ2-1	once	CASSLQGLAGGSEQFF	TGTGCCAGCAGCTTACAAGGGCTAGCGGGAGGTAGTGAGCAGTTCTTC
TRBD1	TRBV9	TRBJ2-1	NA	CASSGGQGAYNEQFF	TGTGCCAGCAGCGGGGGACAGGGGGCATACAATGAGCAGTTCTTC
NA	TRBV30	TRBJ2-1	NA	CAWSVPYGKGWNEQFF	TGTGCCTGGAGTGTACCCTACGGGAAGGGGTGGAATGAGCAGTTCTTC
NA	TRBV15	TRBJ2-3	NA	CATSREGDTDTQYF	TGTGCCACCAGCAGAGAGGGAGACACAGATACGCAGTATTTT
TRBD2	TRBV27	TRBJ2-4	NA	CASSLAGGIQYF	TGTGCCAGCAGTTTGGCGGGGGGAATTCAGTACTTC
NA	TRBV18	TRBJ1-3	NA	CASSPSPGLEGNTIYF	TGTGCCAGCTCACCATCCCCGGGCCTCGAAGGAAACACCATATATTTT
NA	TRBV27	TRBJ2-5	NA	CASSLVAGLAETQYF	TGTGCCAGCAGTTTAGTAGCAGGGCTAGCAGAGACCCAGTACTTC
TRBD1	TRBV27	TRBJ1-2	NA	CASRAGTGIYGYTF	TGTGCCAGCAGGGCCGGGACAGGGATCTATGGCTACACCTTC
TRBD2	TRBV11-2	TRBJ2-3	NA	CASSWTSADTQYF	TGTGCCAGCAGCTGGACTAGCGCAGATACGCAGTATTTT
NA	TRBV6-5	TRBJ2-3	NA	CASSYQGGDTQYF	TGTGCCAGCAGTTACCAGGGGGGCGATACGCAGTATTTT
NA	TRBV6-5	TRBJ2-1	NA	CASRLERSYNEQFF	TGTGCCAGCAGGCTGGAGCGTTCCTACAATGAGCAGTTCTTC
NA	TRBV5-1	TRBJ1-1	NA	CASSLRSGGSTEAFF	TGCGCCAGCAGCTTGAGGTCGGGGGGGAGCACTGAAGCTTTCTTT
NA	TRBV28	TRBJ2-7	NA	CASSLTPPGKGYEQYF	TGTGCCAGCAGCCTCACACCCCCGGGTAAGGGCTACGAGCAGTACTTC
NA	TRBV7-9	TRBJ1-3	NA	CASTQGSGNTIYF	TGTGCCAGCACTCAGGGGTCTGGAAACACCATATATTTT
TRBD2	TRBV7-9	TRBJ2-3	NA	CASSPRLAGTDTQYF	TGTGCCAGCAGCCCCCGACTAGCCGGCACAGATACGCAGTATTTT
NA	TRBV27	TRBJ2-7	NA	CASSLSTGERSYEQYF	TGTGCCAGCAGTTTATCGACAGGTGAACGCTCCTACGAGCAGTACTTC
TRBD1	TRBV7-8	TRBJ2-1	NA	CASSSDRVSYNEQFF	TGTGCCAGCAGCTCTGACAGGGTCTCCTACAATGAGCAGTTCTTC
TRBD1	TRBV2	TRBJ1-2	NA	CASSEDRGFYGYTF	TGTGCCAGCAGTGAAGACAGGGGGTTCTATGGCTACACCTTC
NA	TRBV9	TRBJ1-1	NA	CASSVGGGVDTEAFF	TGTGCCAGCAGCGTCGGTGGGGGGGTGGACACTGAAGCTTTCTTT
NA	TRBV15	TRBJ2-7	NA	CATSRDRGWGAREEQYF	TGTGCCACCAGCAGAGATAGAGGGTGGGGGGCGAGAGAGGAGCAGTACTTC